One sample yielded the 2 T cell receptor beta chains listed below, sequenced in a study of CD8+ T cells in alopecia areata. Treatment of the sample: oral pan-JAK inhibitor, 5-10 mg twice daily. Sequencing used cDNA as its template, made by extracting RNA and reverse transcribing it. Generated by immunoSEQ multiplex PCR, the TCRdb table keeps only in-frame clones and is missing some. The sample has roughly 110,000 clones, about 59% seen once; the top ten hold over 9%. The sample consisted of CD8+ T cells sorted from blood, taken at week 24, from a patient treated with tofacitinib. The receptors were sampled from a human donor with alopecia areata.

The rearrangement joins TRBV15 to TRBJ2-2, with D perhaps matching TRBD2 (6 bases). There are 16 residues in the CDR3. Germline assignment: CDR1 LNHNV and CDR2 YYDKDF (reference sequence). Deletions cut 0 bases from V and 7 bases from J, with 15 bases between. CDR3 sequence: CATSRDRASAYGELFF. CDR3 in DNA: TGTGCCACCAGCAGAGATCGCGCTAGCGCGTACGGGGAGCTGTTTTTT.

This chain uses TRBV7-9 with TRBJ1-4; maybe TRBD1 (5 bases). The CDR3 extends over 14 amino acids. Trimming took off 4 bases at V and 8 bases at J, with 14 bases between the two ends. CDR1 is SEHNR, CDR2 FQNEAQ, per germline (reference sequence). The CDR3 nucleotides read TGTGCCAGCAGCTGGGACGGAGAGGGCGAAAAACTGTTTTTT. Translation gives CASSWDGEGEKLFF.